This T cell receptor beta chain was sequenced in a study of vaccination and CD4 T cells after COVID-19. Study-level background: Eight to ten convalescent cases were mild and one was severe, and all had been SARS-CoV-2 positive by nasal swab PCR. The peptides that stimulated the cells were overlapping spike peptides from SARS-CoV-2, HCoV-NL63, HCoV-OC43 and HCoV-229E.

Cultured CD4+ T cell DNA underwent sequencing with the Oncomine TCR Beta short-read assay. TCRdb re-analysed the PCR reads in MiXCR, keeping a single row per CDR3 protein. The sample carries tens of thousands of distinct CDR3 sequences, about 45% recorded once. Stated treatment: approximately nine-day PBMC culture with coronavirus spike peptide pools or control peptides (ViraFEST assay). PBMCs, plated at fewer than 2.5 million per well, were grown in the presence of 10 IU/ml IL-2 and 9 to 10 ug/ml peptide pools. On this clonotype itself: Antigen unknown.

The V and J ends lost 9 bases and 8 bases respectively, with 19 bases between them. Germline loops: CDR1 LNHDA, CDR2 SQIVND (reference sequence). The CDR3 extends over 13 amino acids. J is TRBJ1-2 and V is TRBV19; D uncertain. This TCR was sampled from a human donor who had recovered from COVID-19. The sample taken for sequencing was CD4+ T cells from blood, cultured in vitro. The CDR3 DNA follows: TGTGCCAGCCGTAGTCACGACCTCTTGGGCTACACCTTC. The encoded protein is CASRSHDLLGYTF.